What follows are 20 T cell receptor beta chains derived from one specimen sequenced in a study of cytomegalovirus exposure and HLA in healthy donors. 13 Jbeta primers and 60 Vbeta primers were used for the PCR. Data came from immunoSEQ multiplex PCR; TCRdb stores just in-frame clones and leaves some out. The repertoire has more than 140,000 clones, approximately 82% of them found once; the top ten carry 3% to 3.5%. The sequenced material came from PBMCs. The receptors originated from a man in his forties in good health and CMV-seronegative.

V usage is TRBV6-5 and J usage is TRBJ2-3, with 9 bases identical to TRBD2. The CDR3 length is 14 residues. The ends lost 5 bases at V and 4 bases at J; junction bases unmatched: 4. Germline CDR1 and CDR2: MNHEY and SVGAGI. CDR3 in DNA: TGTGCCAGCAGTGATAGCGGGGGATCAGATACGCAGTATTTT. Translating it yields CASSDSGGSDTQYF.

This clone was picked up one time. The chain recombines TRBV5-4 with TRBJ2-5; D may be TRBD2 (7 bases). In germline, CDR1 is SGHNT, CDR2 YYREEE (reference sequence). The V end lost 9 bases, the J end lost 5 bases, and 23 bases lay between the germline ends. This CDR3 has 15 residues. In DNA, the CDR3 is TGTGCCACCCATTCTCGGGGGGCTTCTCGGGAGACCCAGTACTTC. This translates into CATHSRGASRETQYF.

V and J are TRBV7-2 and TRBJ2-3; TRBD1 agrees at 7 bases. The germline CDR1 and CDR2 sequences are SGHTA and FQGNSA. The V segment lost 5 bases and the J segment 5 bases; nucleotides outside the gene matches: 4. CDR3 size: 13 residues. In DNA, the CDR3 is TGTGCCAGCAGCCAGACAGGGTTAGATACGCAGTATTTT. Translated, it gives CASSQTGLDTQYF.

The CDR3 loop reads CATSRETAGNSNQPQHF. CDR3 DNA: TGTGCCACCAGCAGAGAAACGGCGGGAAATAGCAATCAGCCCCAGCATTTT. The chain uses TRBV15 and TRBJ1-5; D not certain. This CDR3 comprises 17 residues. Germline assignment: CDR1 LNHNV and CDR2 YYDKDF (reference sequence). V lost 0 bases, J lost 0 bases, and 12 bases lay in between. The full variable domain, in which reference TRBV15 and TRBJ1-5 provide the parts outside the CDR3, is DAMVIQNPRYQVTQFGKPVTLSCSQTLNHNVMYWYQQKSSQAPKLLFHYYDKDFNNEADTPDNFQSRRPNTSFCFLDIRSPGLGDTAMYLCATSRETAGNSNQPQHFGDGTRLSIL.

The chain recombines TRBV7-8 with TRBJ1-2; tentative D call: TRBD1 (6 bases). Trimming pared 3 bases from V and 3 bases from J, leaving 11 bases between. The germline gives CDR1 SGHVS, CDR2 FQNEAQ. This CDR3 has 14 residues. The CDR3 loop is CASSFGTRDYGYTF. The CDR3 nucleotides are TGTGCCAGCAGCTTTGGGACAAGGGACTATGGCTACACCTTC.

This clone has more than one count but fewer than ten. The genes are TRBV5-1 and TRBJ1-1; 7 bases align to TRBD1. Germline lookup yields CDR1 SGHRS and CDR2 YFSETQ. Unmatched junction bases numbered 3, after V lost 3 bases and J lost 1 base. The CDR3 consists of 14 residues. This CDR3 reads CASSYRGENTEAFF. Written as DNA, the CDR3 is TGCGCCAGCAGCTACAGGGGTGAGAACACTGAAGCTTTCTTT.

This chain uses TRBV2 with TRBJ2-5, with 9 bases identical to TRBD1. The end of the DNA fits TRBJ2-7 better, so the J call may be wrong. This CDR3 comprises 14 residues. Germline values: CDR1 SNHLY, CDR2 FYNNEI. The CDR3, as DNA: TGTGCCAGCACTAGGGACAGGGAACTATACGAGCAGTACTTC. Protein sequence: CASTRDRELYEQYF.

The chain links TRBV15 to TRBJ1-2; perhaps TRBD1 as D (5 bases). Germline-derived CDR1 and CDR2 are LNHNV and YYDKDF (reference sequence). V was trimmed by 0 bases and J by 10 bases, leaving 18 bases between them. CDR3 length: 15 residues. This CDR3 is CATSRDRGSRDDYTF. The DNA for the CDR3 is TGTGCCACCAGCAGAGACCGGGGGTCCCGGGATGACTACACCTTC. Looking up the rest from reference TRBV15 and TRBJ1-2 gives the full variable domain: DAMVIQNPRYQVTQFGKPVTLSCSQTLNHNVMYWYQQKSSQAPKLLFHYYDKDFNNEADTPDNFQSRRPNTSFCFLDIRSPGLGDTAMYLCATSRDRGSRDDYTFGSGTRLTVV.

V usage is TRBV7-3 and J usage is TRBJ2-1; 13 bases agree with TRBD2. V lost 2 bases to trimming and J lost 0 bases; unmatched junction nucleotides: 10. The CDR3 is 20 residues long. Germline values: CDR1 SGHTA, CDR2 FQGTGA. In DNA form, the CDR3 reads TGTGCCAGCAGCTTATTAGGGACTAGCGGGGCGGCCCACTCCTACAATGAGCAGTTCTTC. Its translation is CASSLLGTSGAAHSYNEQFF.

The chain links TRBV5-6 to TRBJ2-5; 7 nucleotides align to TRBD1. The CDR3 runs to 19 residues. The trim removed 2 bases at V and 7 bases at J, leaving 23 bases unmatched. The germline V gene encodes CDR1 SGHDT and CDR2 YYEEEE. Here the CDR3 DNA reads TGTGCCAGCAGCTTAACTTACTCCCCACAGGGGCGACGAGGGGTGACCCAGTACTTC. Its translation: CASSLTYSPQGRRGVTQYF.

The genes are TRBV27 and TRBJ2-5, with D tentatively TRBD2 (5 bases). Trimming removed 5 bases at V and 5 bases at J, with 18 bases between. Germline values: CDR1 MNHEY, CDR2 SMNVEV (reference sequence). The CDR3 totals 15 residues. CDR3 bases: TGTGCCAGCAGTCCGTTCTGGACGGAGCGGGAGACCCAGTACTTC. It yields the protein CASSPFWTERETQYF.

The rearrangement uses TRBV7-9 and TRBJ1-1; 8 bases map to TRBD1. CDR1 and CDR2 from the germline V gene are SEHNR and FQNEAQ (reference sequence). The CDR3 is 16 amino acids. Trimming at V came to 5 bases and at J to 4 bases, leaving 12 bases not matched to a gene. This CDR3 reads CASSHTGQALGTEAFF. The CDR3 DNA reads TGTGCCAGCAGCCATACGGGACAGGCCTTAGGCACTGAAGCTTTCTTT.

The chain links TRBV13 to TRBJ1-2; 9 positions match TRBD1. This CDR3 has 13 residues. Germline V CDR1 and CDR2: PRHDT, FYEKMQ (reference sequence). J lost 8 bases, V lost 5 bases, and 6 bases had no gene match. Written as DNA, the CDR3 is TGTGCCAGCAGCCCCGGACAGGGGCAGGGCTACACCTTC. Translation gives CASSPGQGQGYTF.

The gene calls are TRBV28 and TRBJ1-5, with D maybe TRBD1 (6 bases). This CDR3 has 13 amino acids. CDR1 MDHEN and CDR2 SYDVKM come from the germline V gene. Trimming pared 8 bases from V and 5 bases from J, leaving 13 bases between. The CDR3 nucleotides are TGTGCCAGCCGTCAACAGGGAGATCAGCCCCAGCATTTT. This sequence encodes CASRQQGDQPQHF.

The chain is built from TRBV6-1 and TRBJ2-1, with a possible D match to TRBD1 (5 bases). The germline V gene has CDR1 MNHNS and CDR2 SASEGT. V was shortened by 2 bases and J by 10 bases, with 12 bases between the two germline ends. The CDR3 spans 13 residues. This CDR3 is CASSEQTGDEQFF. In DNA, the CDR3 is TGTGCCAGCAGTGAACAAACAGGTGACGAGCAGTTCTTC.

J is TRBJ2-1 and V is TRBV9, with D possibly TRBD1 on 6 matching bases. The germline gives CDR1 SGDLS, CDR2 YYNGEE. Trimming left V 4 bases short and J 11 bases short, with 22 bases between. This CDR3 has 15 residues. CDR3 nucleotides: TGTGCCAGCAGCCACCCATCGGACAGTCGTCGGAAGCAGTTCTTC. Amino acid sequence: CASSHPSDSRRKQFF.

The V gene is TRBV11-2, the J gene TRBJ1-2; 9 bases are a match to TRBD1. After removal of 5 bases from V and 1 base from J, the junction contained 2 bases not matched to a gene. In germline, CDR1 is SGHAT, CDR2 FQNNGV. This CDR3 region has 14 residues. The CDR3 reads CASSRTGVNYGYTF. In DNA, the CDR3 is TGTGCCAGCAGCCGGACAGGGGTTAACTATGGCTACACCTTC.

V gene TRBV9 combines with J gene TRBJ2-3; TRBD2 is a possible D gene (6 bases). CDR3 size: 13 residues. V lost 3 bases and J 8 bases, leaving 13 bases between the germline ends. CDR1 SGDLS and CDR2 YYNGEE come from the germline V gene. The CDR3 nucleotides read TGTGCCAGCAGCGCCCCGATGGGGGGTACGCAGTATTTT. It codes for CASSAPMGGTQYF. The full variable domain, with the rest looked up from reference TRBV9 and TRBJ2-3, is DSGVTQTPKHLITATGQRVTLRCSPRSGDLSVYWYQQSLDQGLQFLIQYYNGEERAKGNILERFSAQQFPDLHSELNLSSLELGDSALYFCASSAPMGGTQYFGPGTRLTVL.

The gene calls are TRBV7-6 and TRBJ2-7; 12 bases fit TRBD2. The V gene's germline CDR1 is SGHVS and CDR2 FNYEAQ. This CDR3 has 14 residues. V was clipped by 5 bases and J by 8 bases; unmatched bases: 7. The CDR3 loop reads CASSASSGGAQQYF. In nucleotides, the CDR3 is TGTGCCAGCAGCGCTTCTAGCGGGGGGGCCCAGCAGTACTTC.

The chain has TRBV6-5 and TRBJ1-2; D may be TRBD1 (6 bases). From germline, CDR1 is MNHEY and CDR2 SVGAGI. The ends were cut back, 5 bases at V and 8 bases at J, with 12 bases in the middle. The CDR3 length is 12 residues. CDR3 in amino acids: CASSHREGGYTF. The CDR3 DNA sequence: TGTGCCAGCAGTCACAGGGAAGGAGGCTACACCTTC.